These 15 T cell receptor beta chains share one sample of origin, sequenced in a study of shared clonotypes between healthy human individuals. Clones were read by immunoSEQ multiplex PCR, and TCRdb kept only the in-frame ones, dropping some. The sample consists of 1.5 million to 2.5 million clones, about 94% of them appearing once. Naive-designated CD8 cells lacked CD45RO, were positively enriched for CCR7, and omitted terminally differentiated effector memory CD45RA+ cells. Sequencing was performed on naive CD8+ T cells sorted from blood. These TCRs come from a man aged 18 to 30 in good health.

About this clone: This sample also contains other DNA sequences that code for the same CDR3. V is TRBV9 and J is TRBJ2-7; the D is unclear. Germline V gene lookup returns CDR1 SGDLS and CDR2 YYNGEE. The V gene lost 0 bases and the J gene lost 2 bases, with 9 bases spanning the gap. This CDR3 spans 14 amino acids. This CDR3 is CASSVGGETYEQYF. The CDR3 DNA sequence: TGTGCCAGCAGCGTAGGTGGAGAGACCTACGAGCAGTACTTC.

V is TRBV19 and J is TRBJ1-5; 7 nucleotides match TRBD1. With 8 bases clipped from V and 1 base from J, the junction kept 5 bases outside the gene matches. Per germline, CDR1 LNHDA and CDR2 SQIVND (reference sequence). The CDR3 covers 14 residues. The CDR3 nucleotides read TGTGCCAGTTCTACAGGGGAGAGCAATCAGCCCCAGCATTTT. This encodes CASSTGESNQPQHF.

The V gene is TRBV4-1, the J gene TRBJ2-7, with 8 bases lining up with TRBD1. There are 16 residues in the CDR3. Per the germline V gene, CDR1 is MGHRA and CDR2 is YSYEKL. Trimming at V came to 1 base and at J to 0 bases, leaving 5 bases not matched to a gene. CDR3 coding DNA: TGCGCCAGCAGCCAAGGAGGACAGGGCAGCTCCTACGAGCAGTACTTC. This codes for CASSQGGQGSSYEQYF.

V and J are TRBV5-4 and TRBJ2-3; 10 bases fit TRBD2. This CDR3 region has 17 residues. V trimming: 0 bases; J trimming: 4 bases; junction bases outside the gene matches: 8. Germline CDR1 and CDR2: SGHNT and YYREEE (reference sequence). CDR3 residues: CASSLGGSSGRADTQYF. The CDR3 nucleotides read TGTGCCAGCAGCTTGGGGGGGTCTAGCGGGAGAGCAGATACGCAGTATTTT.

CDR3 residues: CASIPSGSPMNEQFF. DNA of the CDR3: TGTGCCAGCATTCCGAGCGGGAGCCCTATGAATGAGCAGTTCTTC. The chain recombines TRBV2 with TRBJ2-1; 8 positions match TRBD2. This CDR3 has 15 amino acids. J was trimmed by 7 bases and V by 7 bases; bases with no gene match: 12. The germline gives CDR1 SNHLY, CDR2 FYNNEI. The full variable domain, in which reference TRBV2 and TRBJ2-1 provide the parts outside the CDR3, is EPEVTQTPSHQVTQMGQEVILRCVPISNHLYFYWYRQILGQKVEFLVSFYNNEISEKSEIFDDQFSVERPDGSNFTLKIRSTKLEDSAMYFCASIPSGSPMNEQFFGPGTRLTVL.

The V call is TRBV5-8, the J call TRBJ1-2; a possible D gene is TRBD1 (5 bases). This CDR3 comprises 13 residues. Germline lookup yields CDR1 SGHTS and CDR2 YDEGEE. The V and J ends lost 2 bases and 4 bases respectively, with 9 bases between them. The CDR3 loop is CASSFREAYGYTF. The CDR3 region has the DNA TGTGCCAGCAGCTTCAGGGAGGCCTATGGCTACACCTTC.

The gene calls are TRBV10-2 and TRBJ1-1; the D is unclear. There are 14 residues in the CDR3. Deletions cut 0 bases from V and 0 bases from J, with 5 bases between. Germline V gives CDR1 WSHSY, CDR2 SAAADI. Written as DNA, the CDR3 is TGCGCCAGCAGTGAGTCGGCTGTGAACACTGAAGCTTTCTTT. Protein sequence: CASSESAVNTEAFF.

This rearrangement joins TRBV6-5 to TRBJ1-2, with D uncertain. CDR3 length: 14 residues. V was pared by 3 bases and J by 2 bases, with 10 bases between. CDR1 is MNHEY, CDR2 SVGAGI, per germline. CDR3 loop: CASSYRSPNYGYTF. Written as DNA, the CDR3 is TGTGCCAGCAGTTATAGGAGTCCCAACTATGGCTACACCTTC.

The chain joins TRBV6-5 to TRBJ2-2; D might be TRBD2 (6 bases). Germline loops: CDR1 MNHEY, CDR2 SVGAGI. V was pared by 0 bases and J by 6 bases, with 14 bases between. This CDR3 has 16 amino acids. CDR3 sequence (DNA): TGTGCCAGCAGTTACTCCCGCGGGGTCGCTGCCGGGGAGCTGTTTTTT. Translation gives CASSYSRGVAAGELFF.

Remarks on this clone: Other DNA sequences in the same sample also yield this CDR3. This chain's CDR3 is CSVLTGDSYEQYF. The CDR3 DNA follows: TGCAGCGTTCTAACAGGGGACTCCTACGAGCAGTACTTC. The chain is built from TRBV29-1 and TRBJ2-7; 7 nucleotides agree with TRBD1. The trim removed 5 bases at V and 0 bases at J, leaving 4 bases unmatched. This CDR3 spans 13 amino acids. Germline lookup yields CDR1 SQVTM and CDR2 ANQGSEA.

The chain has TRBV7-8 and TRBJ1-5; D not resolved. The CDR3 is made up of 13 amino acids. Trimming took off 5 bases at V and 5 bases at J, with 10 bases between the two ends. From germline, CDR1 is SGHVS and CDR2 FQNEAQ. CDR3 region: CASSLLGYQPQHF. The CDR3 coding sequence is TGTGCCAGCAGCCTTTTAGGGTATCAGCCCCAGCATTTT.

The rearrangement uses TRBV28 and TRBJ2-7, with TRBD2 identical over 7 bases. The CDR3 totals 16 residues. The J segment lost 0 bases and the V segment lost 3 bases, leaving 8 bases of the junction unmatched. Germline CDR1 and CDR2: MDHEN and SYDVKM. CDR3 sequence (DNA): TGTGCCAGCAGTTTTCATACTAGCGCTAACTCCTACGAGCAGTACTTC. It codes for CASSFHTSANSYEQYF.

This chain connects TRBV19 to TRBJ1-5; D is unclear. The CDR3 contains 13 residues. Per the germline V gene, CDR1 is LNHDA and CDR2 is SQIVND (reference sequence). Trimming removed 5 bases at V and 5 bases at J, with 10 bases between. As DNA, the CDR3 is TGTGCCAGTAGTGATTGGGAGGATCAGCCCCAGCATTTT. It encodes CASSDWEDQPQHF.

The gene calls are TRBV6-5 and TRBJ2-7, with TRBD1 matching 7 bases. In germline, CDR1 is MNHEY, CDR2 SVGAGI. The CDR3 has 12 residues. The trim removed 10 bases at V and 1 base at J, leaving 4 bases unmatched. CDR3 residues: CATGTDSYEQYF. The DNA for the CDR3 is TGTGCCACCGGGACAGATTCCTACGAGCAGTACTTC.

The V gene is TRBV12-2, the J gene TRBJ2-2; the listed D gene, TRBD2, was not tested against the DNA. TRBV12-2 is tagged as a pseudogene. This CDR3 has 17 residues. The CDR3 DNA is TGTGCAAGTCGTCCAGCGGGGCTAGCGGGATACACCGGGGAGCTGTTTTTT. Amino acids: CASRPAGLAGYTGELFF.